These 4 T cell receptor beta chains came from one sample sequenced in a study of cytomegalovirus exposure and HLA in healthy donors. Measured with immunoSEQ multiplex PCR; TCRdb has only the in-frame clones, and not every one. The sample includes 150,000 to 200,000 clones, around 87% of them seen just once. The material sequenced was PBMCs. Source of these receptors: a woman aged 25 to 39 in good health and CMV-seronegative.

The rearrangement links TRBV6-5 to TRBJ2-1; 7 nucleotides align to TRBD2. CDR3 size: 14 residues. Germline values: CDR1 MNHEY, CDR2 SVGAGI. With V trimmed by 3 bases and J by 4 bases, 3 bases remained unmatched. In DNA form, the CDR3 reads TGTGCCAGCAGTTATGCTAGCGGTTACAATGAGCAGTTCTTC. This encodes CASSYASGYNEQFF.

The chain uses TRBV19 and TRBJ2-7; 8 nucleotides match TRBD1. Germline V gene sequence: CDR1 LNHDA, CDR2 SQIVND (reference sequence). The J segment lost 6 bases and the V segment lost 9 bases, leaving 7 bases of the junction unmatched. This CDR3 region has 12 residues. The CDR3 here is CASGQGPGEQYF. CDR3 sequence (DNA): TGTGCCAGCGGACAGGGACCTGGCGAGCAGTACTTC.

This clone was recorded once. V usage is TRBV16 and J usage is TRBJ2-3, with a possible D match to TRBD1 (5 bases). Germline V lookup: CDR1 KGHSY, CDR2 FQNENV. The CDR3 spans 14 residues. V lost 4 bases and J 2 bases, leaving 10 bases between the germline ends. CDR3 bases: TGTGCCAGCAGCCTGACAGTAATCACAGATACGCAGTATTTT. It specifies CASSLTVITDTQYF.

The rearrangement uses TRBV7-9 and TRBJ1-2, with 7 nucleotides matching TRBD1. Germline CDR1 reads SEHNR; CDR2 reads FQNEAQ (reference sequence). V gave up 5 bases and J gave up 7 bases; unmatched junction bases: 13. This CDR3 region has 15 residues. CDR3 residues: CASSHRDSNRVGYTF. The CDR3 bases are TGTGCCAGCAGCCACCGGGACAGCAATCGGGTTGGCTACACCTTC.